Reported below is one T cell receptor (beta chain). These data come from a study of CD8+ T cells in alopecia areata. Investigators isolated RNA and reverse transcribed it into cDNA to act as the sequencing template. Only in-frame clones appear in the TCRdb table, and some are missing; sequencing was by immunoSEQ multiplex PCR. Among about 100,000 clones listed, 50% to 60% were seen once. The CDR3 runs 15 residues. After removal of 4 bases from V and 9 bases from J, the junction contained 10 bases not matched to a gene. Germline V gene data show CDR1 as LNHNV and CDR2 as YYDKDF (reference sequence). The clonotype was recovered from a human donor with alopecia areata. V and J are TRBV15 and TRBJ2-1; 9 positions match TRBD1. Sequenced material: NKG2D-low CD8+ T cells sorted from blood. In DNA form, the CDR3 reads TGTGCCACCAGCACGGGACAGGGAGTAGTTAGTGAGCAGTTCTTC. Translation gives CATSTGQGVVSEQFF.